The 26 T cell receptor beta chains given below trace back to one sample, sequenced in a study of T cell therapy after organ transplantation. Antigens for these TCRs are unknown. Clones were read by immunoSEQ multiplex PCR, and TCRdb kept only the in-frame ones, dropping some. The sample records some 48,000 clones, 94% being singletons. The material was CD8+ T cells from blood, obtained before autologous CMV-specific T cell therapy. The receptor source for this set is a human patient who had received a solid organ transplant and had CMV disease.

The chain carries TRBV7-6 and TRBJ1-1; maybe TRBD1 (5 bases). The V gene's germline CDR1 is SGHVS and CDR2 FNYEAQ. The CDR3 has 14 residues. Trimming cost V 3 bases and J 0 bases, with 8 bases left between them. Written as DNA, the CDR3 is TGTGCCAGCAGCTTTATGGGGCTGAACACTGAAGCTTTCTTT. Encoded protein: CASSFMGLNTEAFF.

The V and J genes are TRBV30 and TRBJ2-1; 8 bases are shared with TRBD1. Germline V gene lookup returns CDR1 GTSNPN and CDR2 SVGIG (reference sequence). The V segment lost 5 bases and the J segment 5 bases; nucleotides outside the gene matches: 8. CDR3 size: 14 residues. The CDR3 sequence is CAWFQGAEDNEQFF. The CDR3 bases are TGTGCCTGGTTTCAGGGGGCTGAGGACAATGAGCAGTTCTTC.

The genes are TRBV6-1 and TRBJ1-1; D is unclear. The CDR3 has 14 amino acids. The V end was cut by 3 bases, the J end by 8 bases, with 16 bases between. The germline CDR1 and CDR2 sequences are MNHNS and SASEGT. The CDR3 region is CASSERVLLTEAFF. CDR3 bases: TGTGCCAGCAGTGAGAGGGTCCTACTGACAGAAGCTTTCTTT.

The J gene is TRBJ2-7, the V gene TRBV7-9; D possibly corresponds to TRBD2 (5 bases). The V and J ends lost 4 bases and 3 bases respectively, with 25 bases between them. This CDR3 region has 18 residues. In germline, CDR1 is SEHNR, CDR2 FQNEAQ (reference sequence). Here the CDR3 DNA reads TGTGCCAGCAGCTCCGGCGCTGCCGGGGTAGGCAAGGACTACGAGCAGTACTTC. Residues: CASSSGAAGVGKDYEQYF.

The CDR3 sequence is CASSSRTLGNEKLFF. CDR3 DNA: TGTGCCAGCAGCTCAAGGACACTCGGGAATGAAAAACTGTTTTTT. The gene calls are TRBV13 and TRBJ1-4, with a tentative D call TRBD1 (5 bases). CDR1 PRHDT and CDR2 FYEKMQ come from the germline V gene (reference sequence). V dropped 4 bases and J dropped 5 bases, with 14 bases sitting between them. There are 15 residues in the CDR3.

V usage is TRBV6-5 and J usage is TRBJ1-6, with TRBD1 matching 8 bases. The CDR3 spans 15 residues. V lost 4 bases, J lost 7 bases, and 6 bases stayed unmatched. CDR1 is MNHEY and CDR2 is SVGAGI in the germline V gene. Here the CDR3 DNA reads TGTGCCAGCAGTTGGACAGGGTCCGAGAATTCACCCCTCCACTTT. This encodes CASSWTGSENSPLHF.

The chain recombines TRBV4-3 with TRBJ1-5, with TRBD1 matching 8 bases. Germline CDR1 LGHNA, CDR2 YSLEER. The trim removed 0 bases at V and 0 bases at J, leaving 4 bases unmatched. This CDR3 is 17 amino acids long. The CDR3 spells CASSQEAGGHSNQPQHF. The CDR3, as DNA: TGCGCCAGCAGCCAAGAGGCAGGGGGCCATAGCAATCAGCCCCAGCATTTT.

The chain combines TRBV30 with TRBJ2-7; D might be TRBD1 or TRBD2, each matching 5 bases. CDR1 and CDR2 (germline): GTSNPN, SVGIG (reference sequence). The CDR3 loop spans 12 amino acids. V gave up 4 bases and J gave up 2 bases, with 9 bases separating them. CDR3 sequence (DNA): TGTGCCTGGACAGGGCGGGCCTACGAGCAGTACTTC. This translates into CAWTGRAYEQYF.

This chain joins TRBV7-8 and TRBJ2-5; D perhaps matches TRBD2 (5 bases). Germline V CDR1 and CDR2: SGHVS, FQNEAQ. This CDR3 contains 13 residues. Trimming removed 3 bases from V and 4 bases from J, with 9 bases in between. CDR3 residues: CASSFLGGETQYF. The CDR3 bases are TGTGCCAGCAGCTTTCTAGGAGGAGAGACCCAGTACTTC.

Here the CDR3 reads CASSEGGQGAYEQYF. CDR3 sequence (DNA): TGTGCCAGCAGTGAAGGAGGACAGGGGGCCTACGAGCAGTACTTC. V and J are TRBV2 and TRBJ2-7, with 10 bases lining up with TRBD1. The CDR3 totals 15 residues. With V trimmed by 1 base and J by 2 bases, 2 bases remained unmatched. Germline V gives CDR1 SNHLY, CDR2 FYNNEI.

The chain joins TRBV2 to TRBJ2-7, with a possible D match to TRBD1 (6 bases). This CDR3 comprises 12 residues. Germline-derived CDR1 and CDR2 are SNHLY and FYNNEI. V shed 9 bases and J shed 2 bases, with 11 bases lying between them. CDR3 in DNA: TGTGCCAGAGGGACACAAGCCTACGAGCAGTACTTC. Its translation: CARGTQAYEQYF.

The chain combines TRBV7-8 with TRBJ1-2; D is perhaps TRBD1 (6 bases). The germline V and J ends were trimmed by 10 bases and 8 bases, with 23 bases remaining between them. The germline V gene encodes CDR1 SGHVS and CDR2 FQNEAQ. CDR3 length: 14 amino acids. In DNA form, the CDR3 reads TGTGCCACCACTGGACAGTCTTTTTTTCTCGGCTACACCTTC. Translation gives CATTGQSFFLGYTF.

The gene calls are TRBV5-1 and TRBJ2-5; 13 bases match TRBD2. With V trimmed by 2 bases and J by 4 bases, 5 bases remained unmatched. The germline CDR1 and CDR2 sequences are SGHRS and YFSETQ. CDR3 length equals 16 residues. The CDR3 nucleotides are TGCGCCAGCAGCTTACTAGCGGGGGGGCGGATAGAGACCCAGTACTTC. Protein: CASSLLAGGRIETQYF.

The rearrangement links TRBV4-1 to TRBJ1-1, with a tentative D call TRBD1 (5 bases). The CDR3 loop spans 17 amino acids. Germline V CDR1 and CDR2: MGHRA, YSYEKL. Trimming left V 2 bases short and J 0 bases short, with 16 bases between. The CDR3 sequence: CASSQSVGGVMNTEAFF. DNA of the CDR3: TGCGCCAGCAGCCAAAGTGTGGGGGGGGTTATGAACACTGAAGCTTTCTTT.

The chain uses TRBV7-9 and TRBJ2-7, with a tentative D call TRBD2 (5 bases). Trimming took off 2 bases at V and 0 bases at J, with 17 bases between the two ends. The CDR3 is 17 residues long. The V gene's germline CDR1 is SEHNR and CDR2 FQNEAQ (reference sequence). CDR3 in amino acids: CASSLHVRGTSSYEQYF. The CDR3 DNA follows: TGTGCCAGCAGCTTACACGTTCGGGGAACCTCCTCCTACGAGCAGTACTTC. Drawing the rest from reference TRBV7-9 and TRBJ2-7, the complete variable domain is DTGVSQNPRHKITKRGQNVTFRCDPISEHNRLYWYRQTLGQGPEFLTYFQNEAQLEKSRLLSDRFSAERPKGSFSTLEIQRTEQGDSAMYLCASSLHVRGTSSYEQYFGPGTRLTVT.

This clone has a single count. The chain uses TRBV4-1 and TRBJ2-5; possibly TRBD2 for D (5 bases). V lost 4 bases and J 5 bases, leaving 14 bases between the germline ends. The germline V gene encodes CDR1 MGHRA and CDR2 YSYEKL. The CDR3 runs to 14 residues. This CDR3 reads CASSPRGPRETQYF. The CDR3 DNA sequence: TGCGCCAGCAGCCCACGGGGTCCGCGGGAGACCCAGTACTTC.

The CDR3 reads CASSPMASGRYEQFF. The CDR3 coding sequence is TGCGCCAGCAGCCCAATGGCTAGCGGGAGGTATGAGCAGTTCTTC. The genes are TRBV4-1 and TRBJ2-1, with 11 bases identical to TRBD2. The V segment lost 4 bases and the J segment 8 bases; nucleotides outside the gene matches: 7. Germline lookup yields CDR1 MGHRA and CDR2 YSYEKL. The CDR3 spans 15 residues.

V gene TRBV21-1 combines with J gene TRBJ2-7; the table's D call, TRBD1, was not checked against the DNA. TRBV21-1 is a known pseudogene. This CDR3 is built from 16 residues. The chain's CDR3 is CASSKRTGIQPYEQYF. CDR3 coding DNA: TGTGCCAGCAGCAAACGGACAGGTATACAACCCTACGAGCAGTACTTC.

The chain employs TRBV7-2 and TRBJ1-3; D uncertain. Germline-derived CDR1 and CDR2 are SGHTA and FQGNSA. The V gene lost 5 bases and the J gene lost 1 base, with 12 bases spanning the gap. The length of the CDR3 is 15 residues. The CDR3 nucleotides read TGTGCCAGCAGCATGTTGCATGGTTCTGGAAACACCATATATTTT. It is translated as CASSMLHGSGNTIYF.

This chain connects TRBV14 to TRBJ2-7, with 7 nucleotides matching TRBD1. V was pared by 4 bases and J by 3 bases, with 9 bases of the junction left unmatched. Germline loops: CDR1 SGHDN, CDR2 FVKESK. The length of the CDR3 is 15 residues. The CDR3 region has the DNA TGTGCCAGCAGCCCAGAGAACAGGGGAAGCTACGAGCAGTACTTC. Its translation: CASSPENRGSYEQYF.

V is TRBV15 and J is TRBJ2-1, with 7 bases aligning to TRBD2. The CDR3 extends over 16 amino acids. Looked up from germline, CDR1 is LNHNV and CDR2 is YYDKDF (reference sequence). V lost 2 bases, J lost 0 bases, and 4 bases stayed unmatched. The chain's CDR3 is CATSRIAGLSYNEQFF. CDR3 DNA sequence: TGTGCCACCAGCAGAATAGCGGGTCTCTCCTACAATGAGCAGTTCTTC.

This clone was detected once. The chain recombines TRBV6-5 with TRBJ2-1; perhaps D is TRBD1 or TRBD2 (5 bases each). CDR3 length equals 15 residues. The V gene lost 4 bases and the J gene lost 4 bases, with 14 bases spanning the gap. Germline values: CDR1 MNHEY, CDR2 SVGAGI. CDR3 coding DNA: TGTGCCAGCAGTTCACGGGATGGGGGATACAATGAGCAGTTCTTC. It encodes CASSSRDGGYNEQFF.

V is TRBV5-1 and J is TRBJ1-2; 10 bases align to TRBD1. The V segment lost 1 base and the J segment 5 bases; nucleotides outside the gene matches: 8. The germline CDR1 and CDR2 sequences are SGHRS and YFSETQ. The CDR3 has 16 residues. The CDR3 loop reads CASSLSGTGDTYGYTF. The DNA for the CDR3 is TGCGCCAGCAGCTTGAGTGGGACAGGGGACACTTATGGCTACACCTTC.

The chain carries TRBV6-6 and TRBJ1-5, with TRBD1 as a possible D gene (6 bases). The CDR3 totals 16 residues. V was shortened by 5 bases and J by 5 bases, with 19 bases between the two germline ends. Per germline, CDR1 MNHNY and CDR2 SVGAGI (reference sequence). CDR3 DNA sequence: TGTGCCAGCAGTCTCACCGCCGGGGGCCCCGATCAGCCCCAGCATTTT. Translating gives CASSLTAGGPDQPQHF.

The chain joins TRBV27 to TRBJ1-2; D is ambiguous. The CDR3 spans 16 residues. V gave up 0 bases and J gave up 3 bases, with 14 bases separating them. The germline V gene encodes CDR1 MNHEY and CDR2 SMNVEV (reference sequence). The CDR3 is CASSLSPATGYYGYTF. CDR3 coding DNA: TGTGCCAGCAGTTTATCACCGGCAACGGGATACTATGGCTACACCTTC.

The J gene is TRBJ1-1, the V gene TRBV29-1, with D perhaps TRBD1 (6 bases). This CDR3 is 14 amino acids long. CDR1 SQVTM and CDR2 ANQGSEA come from the germline V gene. V lost 7 bases and J 1 base, leaving 16 bases between the germline ends. CDR3 sequence: CSAEVGAWNTEAFF. As DNA, the CDR3 is TGCAGCGCCGAGGTGGGGGCCTGGAACACTGAAGCTTTCTTT.